This TCR beta chain was found in a study of shared clonotypes between healthy human individuals. This clone was counted a single time. It was 200 ng DNA, around 32,000 T cell genomes, that sorted-subset replicate PCRs used. Using immunoSEQ multiplex PCR, the repertoire was profiled, and TCRdb retains in-frame clones only, with some absent. This table has about 980,000 clones, 60% to 85% appearing once. Sequences were obtained from memory CD4+ T cells sorted from blood. The subset was: CD45RA-negative fraction. This clonotype was sampled from a man younger than 30 in good health.

Here the CDR3 DNA reads TGTGCCATCAGGCTTGAGGGACTAGCGGGGACCCCCCGTGGCGAGCAGTACTTC. This sequence encodes CAIRLEGLAGTPRGEQYF. The genes are TRBV10-3 and TRBJ2-7; TRBD2 aligns across 13 bases. Germline trimming cut 6 bases from V and 6 bases from J; bases unmatched to any gene: 17. The CDR3 covers 18 residues. Germline lookup yields CDR1 ENHRY and CDR2 SYGVKD.